A single sample is the source of the 30 T cell receptor beta chains below, sequenced in a study of identical twins. MiXCR, applied by TCRdb to the 5' RACE reads, yields one record per CDR3 protein. The sample has 600,000 to 700,000 distinct CDR3 sequences; 21% are singletons. The same data also contributed to another study, on T cells expressing NK-cell markers.

The sample taken for sequencing was PBMCs. These TCRs come from a woman aged 18-30 years in good health.

There are many counts of this clonotype. CDR3 sequence: CASSLASFSSGRNHEQYF. In nucleotides, the CDR3 is TGCGCCAGCAGCTTGGCCTCATTTTCTAGCGGGAGGAACCACGAGCAGTACTTC. The genes are TRBV5-1 and TRBJ2-7; 11 bases fit TRBD2. CDR3 size: 18 residues. The junction had 13 bases not matched to a gene; V was cut back by 0 bases and J by 5 bases. Germline V gene data show CDR1 as SGHRS and CDR2 as YFSETQ.

In this sample, this clonotype turned up a few times. The V and J genes are TRBV15 and TRBJ2-5; D uncertain. From germline, CDR1 is LNHNV and CDR2 YYDKDF (reference sequence). V was cut by 0 bases and J by 4 bases, with 6 bases left in between. CDR3 size: 13 residues. CDR3 nucleotide sequence: TGTGCCACCAGCAGAGACAGGAGAGAGACCCAGTACTTC. Its protein is CATSRDRRETQYF.

Only a few counts were recorded for this clonotype. This chain connects TRBV12-3 or TRBV12-4 to TRBJ2-5; 7 nucleotides match TRBD2. With V trimmed by 3 bases and J by 5 bases, 9 bases remained unmatched. This CDR3 contains 15 residues. CDR3 residues: CASSFQAGTRETQYF. CDR3 in DNA: TGTGCCAGCAGTTTTCAAGCGGGAACGCGGGAGACCCAGTACTTC.

This clonotype was detected a few times. The J gene is TRBJ1-5, the V gene TRBV10-3; D uncertain. The germline CDR1 and CDR2 sequences are ENHRY and SYGVKD. The CDR3 runs to 13 residues. V was pared by 10 bases and J by 4 bases, with 14 bases between. CDR3 in amino acids: CATRPGPNQPQHF. CDR3 nucleotide sequence: TGTGCCACCAGACCGGGCCCAAATCAGCCCCAGCATTTT.

The V call is TRBV7-9, the J call TRBJ2-1; 8 bases are shared with TRBD2. The germline CDR1 and CDR2 sequences are SEHNR and FQNEAQ (reference sequence). The ends lost 9 bases at V and 8 bases at J; junction bases unmatched: 9. The CDR3 has 13 amino acids. The CDR3 DNA reads as TGTGCCAGTCGACCGGGACTAGTGGATGAGCAGTTCTTC. Amino acids: CASRPGLVDEQFF.

This clonotype has a count of ten or more. The chain employs TRBV10-3 and TRBJ1-1; 7 nucleotides align to TRBD1. CDR1 and CDR2 (germline): ENHRY, SYGVKD. J gave up 2 bases and V 6 bases, and 6 bases lay outside the gene matches. This CDR3 is 14 amino acids long. This chain's CDR3 is CAIRLQGGNTEAFF. The CDR3 DNA sequence: TGTGCCATCAGGCTTCAAGGGGGCAACACTGAAGCTTTCTTT.

The V call is TRBV20-1, the J call TRBJ2-1; 7 bases align to TRBD2. The CDR3 sequence is 12 residues long. The germline V gene encodes CDR1 DFQATT and CDR2 SNEGSKA (reference sequence). The CDR3, as DNA: TGCACCGGGACTACACTTTACAATGAGCAGTTCTTC. This gives the protein CTGTTLYNEQFF.

To note about this clonotype: One base away lies a much larger clone, so this may be a sequencing read error. The chain has TRBV3-1 and TRBJ2-2; D is ambiguous. This CDR3 comprises 11 residues. Per the germline V gene, CDR1 is LGHDT and CDR2 is YNNKEL (reference sequence). With 3 bases removed from V and 6 bases from J, the gap between germline ends came to 2 bases. CDR3 loop: CASSHAGELFF. The CDR3 bases are TGTGCCAGCAGCCACGCCGGGGAGCTGTTTTTT.

V usage is TRBV15 and J usage is TRBJ2-7; D possibly corresponds to TRBD2 (6 bases). With 0 bases removed from V and 6 bases from J, the gap between germline ends came to 15 bases. Germline-derived CDR1 and CDR2 are LNHNV and YYDKDF (reference sequence). The CDR3 loop spans 15 amino acids. The CDR3 coding sequence is TGTGCCACCAGCAGAGATCGCGGGGTAGCAAGCGAGCAGTACTTC. This gives the protein CATSRDRGVASEQYF.

The chain couples TRBV6-4 to TRBJ2-1; 11 positions match TRBD2. V lost 6 bases to trimming and J lost 4 bases; unmatched junction nucleotides: 8. Germline loops: CDR1 MRHNA, CDR2 SNTAGT. The CDR3 is 16 amino acids. The CDR3 region has the DNA TGTGCCAGCAGACACCTACTAGCGGGGGTTTACAATGAGCAGTTCTTC. Amino acid sequence: CASRHLLAGVYNEQFF.

The chain uses TRBV12-3 or TRBV12-4 and TRBJ2-6; perhaps TRBD2 as D (5 bases). This CDR3 has 15 residues. V was pared by 6 bases and J by 3 bases, with 12 bases between. DNA of the CDR3: TGTGCCAGCAGCAGACGCGGAGGTGGGGCCAACGTCCTGACTTTC. Residues: CASSRRGGGANVLTF.

The chain recombines TRBV7-6 with TRBJ2-1; the D is unclear. Germline assignment: CDR1 SGHVS and CDR2 FNYEAQ. The V gene lost 5 bases and the J gene lost 6 bases, with 17 bases spanning the gap. This CDR3 contains 15 residues. CDR3 DNA sequence: TGTGCCAGCAGCCCCCGTACGTATCGTGGCAATGAGCAGTTCTTC. Its translation is CASSPRTYRGNEQFF. The variable domain in full, with the rest retrieved from reference TRBV7-6 and TRBJ2-1, is GAGVSQSPRYKVTKRGQDVALRCDPISGHVSLYWYRQALGQGPEFLTYFNYEAQQDKSGLPNDRFSAERPEGSISTLTIQRTEQRDSAMYRCASSPRTYRGNEQFFGPGTRLTVL.

This clonotype was counted between two and nine times. The J gene is TRBJ1-1, the V gene TRBV12-3 or TRBV12-4; TRBD1 is a possible D gene (5 bases). Between the trimmed V and J ends, which lost 6 bases and 0 bases, there was a span of 8 bases. The CDR3 consists of 13 residues. The CDR3 loop reads CASRTELNTEAFF. CDR3 DNA: TGTGCCAGCAGGACAGAGTTGAACACTGAAGCTTTCTTT.

This clonotype was counted between two and nine times. The chain employs TRBV10-3 and TRBJ2-1; TRBD2 aligns across 10 bases. Germline V lookup: CDR1 ENHRY, CDR2 SYGVKD. The CDR3 is made up of 13 amino acids. Germline trimming cut 6 bases from V and 6 bases from J; bases unmatched to any gene: 2. CDR3 DNA: TGTGCCATCAGAAGCGGGGGGGCCAATGAGCAGTTCTTC. It yields the protein CAIRSGGANEQFF.

This clonotype occurred a few times. The chain recombines TRBV20-1 with TRBJ2-1; 9 bases line up with TRBD2. The CDR3 extends over 13 amino acids. CDR1 DFQATT and CDR2 SNEGSKA come from the germline V gene (reference sequence). The J segment lost 6 bases and the V segment lost 3 bases, leaving 3 bases of the junction unmatched. This CDR3 reads CSARASGINEQFF. As DNA, the CDR3 is TGCAGTGCTAGGGCTAGCGGGATCAATGAGCAGTTCTTC.

This clonotype was detected a few times. The chain carries TRBV6-6 and TRBJ2-7; the D is unclear. Trimming pared 11 bases from V and 2 bases from J, leaving 16 bases between. In germline, CDR1 is MNHNY, CDR2 SVGAGI (reference sequence). CDR3 size: 13 residues. CDR3 nucleotides: TGTGCCGCTGCGTCGGACCTGACCTACGAGCAGTACTTC. Translating it yields CAAASDLTYEQYF.

In its sample, this clonotype was seen a few times. This CDR3 reads CASSQEGAQPQHF. CDR3 in DNA: TGTGCCAGCAGCCAAGAGGGGGCCCAGCCCCAGCATTTT. This chain joins TRBV3-1 and TRBJ1-5; D is perhaps TRBD1 (6 bases). Germline CDR1 LGHDT, CDR2 YNNKEL (reference sequence). V lost 0 bases and J lost 7, with 7 bases in between. The CDR3 is 13 amino acids.

CDR3 sequence (DNA): TGTGCCATGTCTAGCGGGAGATATGAGCAGTTCTTC. It yields the protein CAMSSGRYEQFF. The gene calls are TRBV10-3 and TRBJ2-1; 10 nucleotides align to TRBD2. J was trimmed by 8 bases and V by 9 bases; bases with no gene match: 4. Germline V gene sequence: CDR1 ENHRY, CDR2 SYGVKD. The CDR3 sequence is 12 residues long.

V usage is TRBV6-5 and J usage is TRBJ1-1; no clear D. The CDR3 contains 15 residues. V dropped 2 bases and J dropped 5 bases, with 15 bases sitting between them. CDR1 and CDR2 (germline): MNHEY, SVGAGI. CDR3 DNA: TGTGCCAGCAGTTACCGCCCGACGGGCGAGACTGAAGCTTTCTTT. Residues: CASSYRPTGETEAFF.

The V call is TRBV7-9, the J call TRBJ2-3; D is unclear. This CDR3 contains 12 residues. Trimming left V 5 bases short and J 5 bases short, with 8 bases between. CDR1 is SEHNR, CDR2 FQNEAQ, per germline (reference sequence). This chain's CDR3 is CASSPQEDTQYF. The CDR3 DNA follows: TGTGCCAGCAGCCCCCAGGAAGATACGCAGTATTTT.

This chain links TRBV24-1 with TRBJ2-1, with 16 bases identical to TRBD2. The CDR3 is made up of 18 amino acids. Looked up from germline, CDR1 is KGHDR and CDR2 is SFDVKD. V was pared by 9 bases and J by 7 bases, with 14 bases of the junction left unmatched. The CDR3 DNA is TGTGCCACCCAAGGGACTAGCGGGGGGGCGCCCTCTCGGAATGAGCAGTTCTTC. Translating it yields CATQGTSGGAPSRNEQFF.

This clonotype has only a few counts. The V and J genes are TRBV6-1 and TRBJ2-1, with TRBD2 identical over 8 bases. The germline V gene encodes CDR1 MNHNS and CDR2 SASEGT. V trimming: 10 bases; J trimming: 8 bases; junction bases outside the gene matches: 16. The CDR3 is made up of 15 amino acids. The CDR3 here is CATRSRASGSDEQFF. The CDR3 DNA reads as TGTGCCACCAGGTCCAGGGCTAGCGGGTCAGATGAGCAGTTCTTC.

This clonotype occurred a few times. The chain uses TRBV5-1 and TRBJ1-6; D perhaps matches TRBD1 (5 bases). The CDR3 spans 15 residues. Per germline, CDR1 SGHRS and CDR2 YFSETQ. Trimming shortened V by 1 base and J by 5 bases, and 10 bases separated the two germline ends. CDR3 sequence (DNA): TGCGCCAGCAGCTTGATTGGGGGGGATAATTCACCCCTCCACTTT. It specifies CASSLIGGDNSPLHF.

The chain couples TRBV20-1 to TRBJ1-1; no firm D call. Germline V gene sequence: CDR1 DFQATT, CDR2 SNEGSKA (reference sequence). CDR3 length equals 12 residues. Trimming took off 5 bases at V and 1 base at J, with 8 bases between the two ends. Here the CDR3 reads CSAPDGNTEAFF. The CDR3 region has the DNA TGCAGTGCTCCCGACGGGAACACTGAAGCTTTCTTT.

The chain is built from TRBV7-2 and TRBJ2-1, with D tentatively TRBD1 (6 bases). The V end was cut by 7 bases, the J end by 6 bases, with 16 bases between. Per the germline V gene, CDR1 is SGHTA and CDR2 is FQGNSA. This CDR3 comprises 14 residues. CDR3 coding DNA: TGTGCCAGCAAAGAAAATCGAGGGGGCAATGAGCAGTTCTTC. It translates to CASKENRGGNEQFF.

V is TRBV2 and J is TRBJ2-7; TRBD1 agrees at 7 bases. The CDR3 is 18 residues long. From germline, CDR1 is SNHLY and CDR2 FYNNEI. V lost 4 bases, J lost 6 bases, and 21 bases stayed unmatched. DNA of the CDR3: TGTGCCAGCAGTGCGTCTTGGACAGGTGCCCTCCGCCGCGGCGAGCAGTACTTC. It is translated as CASSASWTGALRRGEQYF.

Worth noting for this clonotype: An end of the junction does not agree with germline; a read error may underlie this. The V call is TRBV12-3 or TRBV12-4, the J call TRBJ1-2; D is ambiguous. CDR3 size: 12 residues. This chain's CDR3 is CTSSPLAHGYTF. CDR3 nucleotides: TGTACCAGCAGTCCCCTTGCCCATGGCTACACCTTC.

The genes are TRBV7-9 and TRBJ2-7, with TRBD2 identical over 8 bases. From germline, CDR1 is SEHNR and CDR2 FQNEAQ (reference sequence). V shed 1 base and J 5 bases; nucleotides not matched to a gene: 7. This CDR3 is 15 amino acids long. The CDR3 DNA follows: TGTGCCAGCAGCTTAGAGCCAGCGGGAGTCAACGAGCAGTACTTC. Protein product: CASSLEPAGVNEQYF.

This clonotype occurred a few times. The chain combines TRBV3-1 with TRBJ2-5; maybe TRBD2 (6 bases). Looked up from germline, CDR1 is LGHDT and CDR2 is YNNKEL (reference sequence). Trimming took off 4 bases at V and 3 bases at J, with 12 bases between the two ends. The CDR3 totals 14 residues. CDR3 protein: CASSPQRREETQYF. CDR3 DNA: TGTGCCAGCAGCCCCCAACGGAGGGAAGAGACCCAGTACTTC.

In this sample, this clonotype turned up many times. The chain is built from TRBV5-1 and TRBJ1-1, with 7 bases fitting TRBD1. Germline lookup yields CDR1 SGHRS and CDR2 YFSETQ. Trimming at V came to 3 bases and at J to 7 bases, leaving 6 bases not matched to a gene. The CDR3 spans 13 residues. The CDR3 region is CASSSQDRVEAFF. The CDR3 coding sequence is TGCGCCAGCAGCTCCCAAGACAGGGTTGAAGCTTTCTTT.